The clone carrying this TCR beta chain occurred a few times. Its antigen is as yet unknown. Germline V gene sequence: CDR1 PRHDT, CDR2 FYEKMQ (reference sequence). The V and J ends lost 7 bases and 3 bases respectively, with 14 bases between them. The CDR3 sequence is 14 residues long. The entry originates in a study of cytomegalovirus exposure and HLA in healthy donors. Primers included in the PCR were 60 Vbeta and 13 Jbeta primers. Profiled with immunoSEQ multiplex PCR; TCRdb holds only in-frame clones, not every one. The sample includes 200,000 to 250,000 clones, roughly 70% of them seen just once. At collection, donors were nominally healthy, but unrecorded immune exposures were probable. Study-wide results and limits: Other equally common chains were less clonally expanded than HLA-associated TCR beta chains, a later analysis showed. Most sequenced TCRs were rare (though some public TCRs occurred in many donors). HLA restriction was apparent for most CMV-associated TCR beta chains in a later analysis.

This rearrangement joins TRBV13 to TRBJ2-3, with a weak D call TRBD2 (6 bases). Sequenced sample: PBMCs. The source is a woman in her twenties or thirties in good health and CMV-seronegative. This CDR3 is CASTLRLETDTQYF. The CDR3 nucleotides read TGTGCCAGCACCTTGCGACTAGAGACAGATACGCAGTATTTT.